This T cell receptor (beta chain) was sequenced for a study of T-cell memory formation after mild COVID-19. Study observations and caveats: Among CD4+ contracting clones, most were CM and EM, and CD8+ ones EMRA.

Of note for this clonotype: Its target is not known.

Trimming left V 2 bases short and J 2 bases short, with 9 bases between. CDR1 MGHDK and CDR2 SYGVNS come from the germline V gene. The CDR3 contains 14 residues. MiXCR, applied by TCRdb to the 5' RACE reads, yields one record per CDR3 protein. The sample has over 400,000 distinct CDR3 sequences, 20% to 30% seen once. The receptor's source is an adult woman who had mild COVID-19 (a few samples of this study predate the infection). Cell type and time point are not known. The sample taken for sequencing was PBMCs or a T cell subset sorted from them (not recorded which). The rearrangement links TRBV25-1 to TRBJ2-5; no clear D. In DNA, the CDR3 is TGTGCCAGCAGTGAACAGGACCCTCAAGAGACCCAGTACTTC. Amino acids: CASSEQDPQETQYF.